This TCR beta chain was identified in a study of identical twins. The CDR3 loop spans 16 amino acids. Germline values: CDR1 LGHNA, CDR2 YNFKEQ. V lost 0 bases to trimming and J lost 6 bases, with 14 bases between them. Comment on this clonotype: Its antigen is undetermined.

Study-level results: Fewer insertions characterized abundant cord blood beta clonotypes, whereas memory repertoires showed none.

Each donor was a healthy Caucasian. One entry per CDR3 protein, called by TCRdb with MiXCR from the 5' RACE reads. The profile shows 200,000 to 250,000 distinct CDR3 sequences, approximately 7% of them singletons. The data were also submitted as part of a second study, on yellow fever vaccine responses in identical twins.

The sequenced sample consisted of memory (CD45RO+) T cells sorted from blood. The chain couples TRBV4-2 to TRBJ2-2, with D perhaps assigned TRBD1 or TRBD2 (5 bases each). This receptor was obtained from a woman aged 18-29 years in good health. CDR3 sequence reads: CASSQEQGGFSGELFF. The CDR3 region has the DNA TGTGCCAGCAGCCAAGAGCAGGGCGGGTTCTCCGGGGAGCTGTTTTTT.